Listed below are T cell receptor beta chains from one sample, sequenced in a study of cytomegalovirus exposure and HLA in healthy donors. Clones were read by immunoSEQ multiplex PCR, and TCRdb kept only the in-frame ones, dropping some. This table has over 130,000 clones, around four fifths appearing once. The specimen was PBMCs. All receptors derive from a man aged 30 to 45 in good health and CMV-seropositive. Both conserved end residues are part of each CDR3. The order of the fields is V gene, D gene, clone size, J gene, CDR3 protein, CDR3 DNA. A D gene is named only where the DNA matches it firmly. Not every row has a clone size; where given, it reads once, few, many or a size class.

v_call: TRBV5-6; d_call: .; clone_size: .; j_call: TRBJ2-7; cdr3_aa: CASSLRSTYEQYF; cdr3_nt: TGTGCCAGCAGCCTTCGGTCGACCTACGAGCAGTACTTC
v_call: TRBV7-9; d_call: TRBD1; clone_size: .; j_call: TRBJ2-1; cdr3_aa: CSSSLGQGTGGYNEQFF; cdr3_nt: TGTTCCAGCAGCTTGGGACAGGGGACAGGGGGCTACAATGAGCAGTTCTTC
v_call: TRBV6-1; d_call: .; clone_size: .; j_call: TRBJ2-7; cdr3_aa: CASSEGGSYEQYF; cdr3_nt: TGTGCCAGCAGTGAAGGCGGGTCGTACGAGCAGTACTTC
v_call: TRBV28; d_call: TRBD2; clone_size: .; j_call: TRBJ2-1; cdr3_aa: CASSVPGAGPWREFF; cdr3_nt: TGTGCCAGCAGTGTACCCGGAGCGGGACCTTGGAGGGAGTTCTTC
v_call: TRBV28; d_call: .; clone_size: .; j_call: TRBJ1-1; cdr3_aa: CASRENTEAFF; cdr3_nt: TGTGCCAGCCGCGAAAACACTGAAGCTTTCTTT
v_call: TRBV5-6; d_call: TRBD1; clone_size: few; j_call: TRBJ1-4; cdr3_aa: CASSLGNRGQGEKLFF; cdr3_nt: TGTGCCAGCAGCTTGGGGAACAGGGGGCAGGGAGAAAAACTGTTTTTT
v_call: TRBV6-5; d_call: TRBD2; clone_size: .; j_call: TRBJ2-1; cdr3_aa: CASSPGTRGNEQFF; cdr3_nt: TGTGCCAGCAGCCCCGGGACTAGGGGCAATGAGCAGTTCTTC
v_call: TRBV6-5; d_call: TRBD2; clone_size: .; j_call: TRBJ2-5; cdr3_aa: CASSYGPGGGQETQYF; cdr3_nt: TGTGCCAGCAGTTATGGGCCAGGCGGGGGGCAAGAGACCCAGTACTTC
v_call: TRBV30; d_call: .; clone_size: .; j_call: TRBJ1-6; cdr3_aa: CAWSKTDYNSPLHF; cdr3_nt: TGTGCCTGGAGTAAAACAGACTATAATTCACCCCTCCACTTT
v_call: TRBV5-1; d_call: .; clone_size: .; j_call: TRBJ1-5; cdr3_aa: CASSPTGFSQPQHF; cdr3_nt: TGCGCCAGCAGCCCTACAGGGTTCAGTCAGCCCCAGCATTTT
v_call: TRBV5-1; d_call: TRBD1; clone_size: .; j_call: TRBJ1-6; cdr3_aa: CASSTGTGNSPLHF; cdr3_nt: TGCGCCAGCAGCACCGGGACAGGGAATTCACCCCTCCACTTT
v_call: TRBV5-1; d_call: .; clone_size: few; j_call: TRBJ1-2; cdr3_aa: CASSLDFSRSYGYTF; cdr3_nt: TGCGCCAGCAGCTTGGACTTCTCTAGGTCCTATGGCTACACCTTC
v_call: TRBV5-1; d_call: .; clone_size: .; j_call: TRBJ2-5; cdr3_aa: CASSLGGQDETQYF; cdr3_nt: TGCGCCAGCAGCTTGGGAGGACAAGACGAGACCCAGTACTTC
v_call: TRBV2; d_call: .; clone_size: .; j_call: TRBJ2-3; cdr3_aa: CASTPSGLEVGDTQYF; cdr3_nt: TGTGCCAGCACACCCTCGGGACTGGAGGTGGGGGATACGCAGTATTTT
v_call: TRBV5-5; d_call: .; clone_size: .; j_call: TRBJ2-3; cdr3_aa: CASSLVVAQSTDTQYF; cdr3_nt: TGTGCCAGCAGCTTGGTGGTAGCGCAAAGCACAGATACGCAGTATTTT
v_call: TRBV2; d_call: .; clone_size: .; j_call: TRBJ1-5; cdr3_aa: CASSPTLRQPQHF; cdr3_nt: TGTGCCAGCAGTCCCACCCTCCGGCAGCCCCAGCATTTT
v_call: TRBV28; d_call: TRBD2; clone_size: once; j_call: TRBJ2-7; cdr3_aa: CASRLRRERIHEQYF; cdr3_nt: TGTGCCAGCAGGTTACGGCGGGAGAGGATCCACGAGCAGTACTTC
v_call: TRBV30; d_call: TRBD1; clone_size: once; j_call: TRBJ1-1; cdr3_aa: CAWSAQGAEAFF; cdr3_nt: TGTGCCTGGAGTGCCCAGGGGGCTGAAGCTTTCTTT
v_call: TRBV28; d_call: .; clone_size: .; j_call: TRBJ2-7; cdr3_aa: CASSSINPGSFEQYF; cdr3_nt: TGTGCCAGCAGTTCCATCAACCCGGGAAGTTTCGAGCAGTACTTC
v_call: TRBV25-1; d_call: TRBD1; clone_size: .; j_call: TRBJ1-1; cdr3_aa: CASSPQQGHTEAFF; cdr3_nt: TGTGCCAGCAGTCCCCAACAGGGGCACACTGAAGCTTTCTTT
v_call: TRBV2; d_call: TRBD1; clone_size: .; j_call: TRBJ2-1; cdr3_aa: CASSPGTGTYNEQFF; cdr3_nt: TGTGCCAGCAGCCCGGGGACAGGGACCTACAATGAGCAGTTCTTC
v_call: TRBV6-5; d_call: TRBD1; clone_size: .; j_call: TRBJ1-1; cdr3_aa: CASSTDRGANTEAFF; cdr3_nt: TGTGCCAGCAGCACGGACAGGGGGGCGAACACTGAAGCTTTCTTT
v_call: TRBV5-1; d_call: TRBD2; clone_size: once; j_call: TRBJ2-1; cdr3_aa: CASSLVFESSGGIYNEQFF; cdr3_nt: TGCGCCAGCAGCTTGGTGTTCGAATCTAGCGGGGGGATATACAATGAGCAGTTCTTC
v_call: TRBV2; d_call: TRBD1; clone_size: .; j_call: TRBJ2-2; cdr3_aa: CASSAGGRNTGELFF; cdr3_nt: TGTGCCAGCAGTGCAGGGGGAAGGAACACCGGGGAGCTGTTTTTT
v_call: TRBV6-5; d_call: .; clone_size: .; j_call: TRBJ1-5; cdr3_aa: CASSDLSFNQPQHF; cdr3_nt: TGTGCCAGCAGTGATCTCAGTTTTAATCAGCCCCAGCATTTT
v_call: TRBV27; d_call: .; clone_size: once; j_call: TRBJ2-3; cdr3_aa: CASSLGGAGTDTQYF; cdr3_nt: TGTGCCAGCAGTTTAGGGGGGGCGGGGACAGATACGCAGTATTTT
v_call: TRBV6-1; d_call: TRBD1; clone_size: .; j_call: TRBJ2-7; cdr3_aa: CASRGTVTYYEQYF; cdr3_nt: TGTGCCAGCAGAGGGACAGTAACCTATTACGAGCAGTACTTC
v_call: TRBV5-1; d_call: .; clone_size: .; j_call: TRBJ2-7; cdr3_aa: CASSTTGPEQYF; cdr3_nt: TGCGCCAGCAGCACGACAGGCCCCGAGCAGTACTTC
v_call: TRBV28; d_call: .; clone_size: .; j_call: TRBJ1-6; cdr3_aa: CASSPPWEGFDSPLHF; cdr3_nt: TGTGCCAGCAGTCCCCCCTGGGAGGGTTTCGACTCACCCCTCCACTTT
v_call: TRBV6-6; d_call: TRBD1; clone_size: few; j_call: TRBJ2-7; cdr3_aa: CASSSTGADYEQYF; cdr3_nt: TGTGCCAGCAGTTCGACAGGGGCGGACTACGAGCAGTACTTC
v_call: TRBV28; d_call: TRBD1; clone_size: .; j_call: TRBJ1-2; cdr3_aa: CASSMTGRGYGYTF; cdr3_nt: TGTGCCAGCAGTATGACAGGGAGAGGCTATGGCTACACCTTC
v_call: TRBV11-2; d_call: TRBD2; clone_size: .; j_call: TRBJ2-1; cdr3_aa: CASSLGLAGVGEQFF; cdr3_nt: TGTGCCAGCAGCCTAGGACTAGCGGGGGTAGGTGAGCAGTTCTTC
v_call: TRBV19; d_call: TRBD2; clone_size: once; j_call: TRBJ2-7; cdr3_aa: CASSVTSGVSYEQYF; cdr3_nt: TGTGCCAGTAGTGTAACTAGCGGGGTCTCCTACGAGCAGTACTTC
v_call: TRBV5-4; d_call: TRBD2; clone_size: .; j_call: TRBJ2-7; cdr3_aa: CASSPPGLAGEDYEQYF; cdr3_nt: TGTGCCAGCAGCCCCCCGGGACTAGCGGGAGAGGACTACGAGCAGTACTTC
v_call: TRBV28; d_call: TRBD1; clone_size: .; j_call: TRBJ2-7; cdr3_aa: CASSPPGQGIAYEQYF; cdr3_nt: TGTGCCAGCAGCCCCCCCGGACAGGGCATAGCCTACGAGCAGTACTTC
v_call: TRBV7-9; d_call: .; clone_size: .; j_call: TRBJ1-6; cdr3_aa: CASSVSVSPLHF; cdr3_nt: TGTGCCAGCAGCGTGTCTGTTTCACCCCTCCACTTT
v_call: TRBV11-3; d_call: .; clone_size: .; j_call: TRBJ2-7; cdr3_aa: CASSSGHGSSYEQYF; cdr3_nt: TGTGCCAGCAGCTCAGGCCATGGGAGCTCCTACGAGCAGTACTTC
v_call: TRBV27; d_call: .; clone_size: .; j_call: TRBJ1-1; cdr3_aa: CASSLGVGLNTEAFF; cdr3_nt: TGTGCCAGCAGTTTAGGAGTTGGGTTGAACACTGAAGCTTTCTTT
v_call: TRBV7-9; d_call: TRBD2; clone_size: .; j_call: TRBJ2-3; cdr3_aa: CASSPRGSGGVTDTQYF; cdr3_nt: TGTGCCAGCAGCCCCCGGGGGAGCGGGGGGGTCACAGATACGCAGTATTTT
v_call: TRBV4-2; d_call: .; clone_size: once; j_call: TRBJ2-3; cdr3_aa: CASRAGAHGSGTDTQYF; cdr3_nt: TGTGCCAGCAGGGCAGGGGCCCATGGATCGGGCACAGATACGCAGTATTTT
v_call: TRBV28; d_call: TRBD1; clone_size: .; j_call: TRBJ1-1; cdr3_aa: CASGTGTAFNTEAFF; cdr3_nt: TGTGCCAGCGGGACAGGGACGGCATTTAACACTGAAGCTTTCTTT
v_call: TRBV6-6; d_call: .; clone_size: few; j_call: TRBJ2-7; cdr3_aa: CASTPEQKLSYEQYF; cdr3_nt: TGTGCCAGCACTCCGGAGCAGAAACTCTCCTACGAGCAGTACTTC
v_call: TRBV11-3; d_call: TRBD1; clone_size: .; j_call: TRBJ1-1; cdr3_aa: CASSWGDTGVATEAFF; cdr3_nt: TGTGCCAGCAGCTGGGGGGATACAGGGGTCGCGACTGAAGCTTTCTTT
v_call: TRBV6-5; d_call: .; clone_size: .; j_call: TRBJ2-1; cdr3_aa: CASRRQGEDEQFF; cdr3_nt: TGTGCCAGCAGACGCCAGGGGGAGGATGAGCAGTTCTTC
v_call: TRBV10-1; d_call: TRBD2; clone_size: .; j_call: TRBJ2-7; cdr3_aa: CAIPPGGEAYEQYF; cdr3_nt: TGCGCCATACCCCCCGGGGGGGAGGCCTACGAGCAGTACTTC
v_call: TRBV11-1; d_call: .; clone_size: .; j_call: TRBJ2-6; cdr3_aa: CASSRPEAGQSGANVLTF; cdr3_nt: TGTGCCAGCAGCCGGCCTGAGGCGGGACAGTCTGGGGCCAACGTCCTGACTTTC
v_call: TRBV7-8; d_call: TRBD1; clone_size: .; j_call: TRBJ1-1; cdr3_aa: CASSHRGQVNTEAFF; cdr3_nt: TGTGCCAGCAGCCACCGGGGACAGGTGAACACTGAAGCTTTCTTT
v_call: TRBV13; d_call: .; clone_size: .; j_call: TRBJ2-3; cdr3_aa: CASSATGWGSLTDTQYF; cdr3_nt: TGTGCCAGCAGCGCCACGGGGTGGGGAAGCCTCACAGATACGCAGTATTTT
v_call: TRBV5-1; d_call: .; clone_size: .; j_call: TRBJ2-7; cdr3_aa: CASSLGTPTYEQYF; cdr3_nt: TGCGCCAGCAGCTTGGGGACACCGACCTACGAGCAGTACTTC
v_call: TRBV2; d_call: TRBD1; clone_size: few; j_call: TRBJ1-5; cdr3_aa: CASSGTGGNQPQHF; cdr3_nt: TGTGCCAGCAGCGGGACAGGGGGCAATCAGCCCCAGCATTTT
v_call: TRBV6-6; d_call: .; clone_size: .; j_call: TRBJ2-1; cdr3_aa: CASRNSSGGVFF; cdr3_nt: TGTGCCAGCCGAAATTCTTCCGGCGGGGTTTTCTTC
v_call: TRBV28; d_call: TRBD2; clone_size: .; j_call: TRBJ2-1; cdr3_aa: CASSIRTSGYNEQFF; cdr3_nt: TGTGCCAGCAGTATCAGGACTAGCGGATACAATGAGCAGTTCTTC
v_call: TRBV6-6; d_call: TRBD2; clone_size: .; j_call: TRBJ2-1; cdr3_aa: CATKPGGPDEQFF; cdr3_nt: TGTGCCACCAAACCGGGAGGGCCCGATGAGCAGTTCTTC